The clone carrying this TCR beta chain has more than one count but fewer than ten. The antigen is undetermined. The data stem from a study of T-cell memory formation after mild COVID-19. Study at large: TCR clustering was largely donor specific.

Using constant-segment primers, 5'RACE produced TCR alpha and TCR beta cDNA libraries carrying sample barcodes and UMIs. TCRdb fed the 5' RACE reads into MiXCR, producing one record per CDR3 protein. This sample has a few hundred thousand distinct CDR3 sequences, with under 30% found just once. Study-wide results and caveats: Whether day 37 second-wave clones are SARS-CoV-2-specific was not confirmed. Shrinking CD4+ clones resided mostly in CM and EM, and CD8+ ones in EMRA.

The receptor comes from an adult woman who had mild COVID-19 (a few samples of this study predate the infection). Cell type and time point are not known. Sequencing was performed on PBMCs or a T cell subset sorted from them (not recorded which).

The CDR3 DNA reads as TGCGCCAGCAGCCAAGATCGACAGGAGAACACCGGGGAGCTGTTTTTT. Amino acids: CASSQDRQENTGELFF. This chain connects TRBV4-1 to TRBJ2-2, with D possibly matching TRBD1 (6 bases). The CDR3 is 16 amino acids. Germline-derived CDR1 and CDR2 are MGHRA and YSYEKL. The ends were cut back, 0 bases at V and 1 base at J, with 9 bases in the middle.